The table lists the clone carrying this T cell receptor beta chain with many counts. As yet, its antigen is unknown. The germline V gene encodes CDR1 SGHDT and CDR2 YYEEEE. V was trimmed by 2 bases and J by 6 bases, leaving 6 bases between them. The CDR3 is made up of 12 amino acids. The sample originates from a study of spatial heterogeneity in lung cancer. About the research overall: Raw sequencing reads included, on average, more than 9.5 appearances of each unique TCR and UMI combination.

Notes on the study in general: Ubiquitous expanded tumor TCRs showed up in blood more at resection than follow-up.

Carried by each TCR cDNA molecule was a unique molecular identifier. TCRdb reanalysed the 5' RACE reads using MiXCR and keeps one entry per CDR3 protein. Here the sample spans fewer than 25,000 distinct CDR3 sequences, over 3% being singletons. The time point here: sample taken at primary tumor resection. Unsorted whole RNA of tumor, nontumor lung or frozen PBMC was sequenced. The chain uses TRBV5-6 and TRBJ2-1; D remains ambiguous. Sequenced here: PBMCs, sampled at surgery. The sequence came from a female donor with early-stage non-small cell lung cancer. The CDR3 bases are TGTGCCAGCAGCTTCAACAGCAATGAGCAGTTCTTC. It is translated as CASSFNSNEQFF.